A selection of T cell receptor beta chains follows, all from one sample in a study of blood T cell repertoires in COVID-19. The repertoire was sequenced with immunoSEQ multiplex PCR; TCRdb's copy has only in-frame clones and lacks some. The data show under 95,000 clones, with approximately 83% seen just once and approximately 34% held by the top ten. Sequenced sample: peripheral blood. The receptors here all came from a woman aged 80 or over with active or convalescent COVID-19. The CDR3 runs from the conserved cysteine through the conserved F or W. The order of the fields is clone size, J gene, D gene, V gene, CDR3 DNA, CDR3 protein. D genes are given only for firm matches. Expanded clones are given a class, and other clones once, few, many or no size at all.

- | TRBJ2-1 | - | TRBV6-1 | TGTGCCAGCAGTGATCATAAGCGGCGCAATGAGCAGTTCTTC | CASSDHKRRNEQFF
- | TRBJ2-3 | TRBD1 | TRBV5-6 | TGTGCCAGCAGCCTTGGACAGGCCCCAGATACGCAGTATTTT | CASSLGQAPDTQYF
- | TRBJ2-1 | - | TRBV2 | TGTGCCAGCACCGAGTCCGGGAACGGTGAGCAGTTCTTC | CASTESGNGEQFF
- | TRBJ1-2 | - | TRBV12-3/TRBV12-4 | TGTGCCAGCAGGCTTAGCCCGAGAGATGGCTACACCTTC | CASRLSPRDGYTF
- | TRBJ2-5 | - | TRBV18 | TGTGCCAGCTCACCCTCTTCCGGGGGACAAGAGACCCAGTACTTC | CASSPSSGGQETQYF
- | TRBJ2-7 | - | TRBV18 | TGTGCCAGCTCACCACAGTTGGGCGCCTACGAGCAGTACTTC | CASSPQLGAYEQYF
- | TRBJ1-3 | - | TRBV6-2/TRBV6-3 | TGTGCCAGCAGTTCCCCGGGTTCTGGAAACACCATATATTTT | CASSSPGSGNTIYF
- | TRBJ2-2 | - | TRBV20-1 | TGCAGTGCTAGAGGGCCCGGGGAGCTGTTTTTT | CSARGPGELFF
- | TRBJ1-1 | - | TRBV5-1 | TGCGCCAGCAGCTTGGGCAGGCTAAGTACTGAAGCTTTCTTT | CASSLGRLSTEAFF
- | TRBJ2-1 | TRBD2 | TRBV28 | TGTGCCAGCAGAACTAGCGGGGGTTATAGTGAGCAGTTCTTC | CASRTSGGYSEQFF
- | TRBJ1-1 | - | TRBV6-5 | TGTGCCAGCAGTTACTCAGGGGCCGGCAGGGCTTTCTTT | CASSYSGAGRAFF
- | TRBJ1-4 | TRBD1 | TRBV27 | TGTGCCAGCAGTTCTCAGGGGGATAATGAAAAACTGTTTTTT | CASSSQGDNEKLFF
- | TRBJ2-1 | TRBD1 | TRBV19 | TGTGCCACCTCCGGACAGGGGTCAGCCTACAATGAGCAGTTCTTC | CATSGQGSAYNEQFF
- | TRBJ2-1 | - | TRBV5-4 | TGTGCCAGCAGCTCTTCTCTCGGGGTCAATGAGCAGTTCTTC | CASSSSLGVNEQFF
- | TRBJ1-2 | TRBD1 | TRBV13 | TGTGCCAGCAGACTCCAGGGGGCAGAAATCTATGGCTACACCTTC | CASRLQGAEIYGYTF
- | TRBJ2-2 | - | TRBV7-3 | TGTGCCAGCAGCCGAGCTGGCACCGGGGAGCTGTTTTTT | CASSRAGTGELFF
- | TRBJ2-7 | - | TRBV7-3 | TGTGCCAGCAGCCAGGGGCAGGGGCTTCCCCACGAGCAGTACTTC | CASSQGQGLPHEQYF
once | TRBJ1-1 | - | TRBV4-3 | TGCGCCAGCAGCCAAAACAGGGAGTCCGAAGCTTTCTTT | CASSQNRESEAFF
- | TRBJ2-7 | TRBD2 | TRBV18 | TGTGCCAGCTCACCACAACCTAGCGGGGTATCCGAGCAGTACTTC | CASSPQPSGVSEQYF
- | TRBJ1-2 | - | TRBV19 | TGTGCCAGTAGTCCGACAAAGAACTATGGCTACACCTTC | CASSPTKNYGYTF
- | TRBJ1-1 | TRBD1 | TRBV5-5 | TGTGCCAGCAGCTCGACAGGGGCGCGCACTGAAGCTTTCTTT | CASSSTGARTEAFF
- | TRBJ2-5 | TRBD2 | TRBV7-9 | TGTGCCAGCACCCTCGGGGCTGGCGGGGGGGCGGTGGCCCAGTACTTC | CASTLGAGGGAVAQYF
once | TRBJ1-2 | - | TRBV9 | TGTGCCAGCGGATCTCCTGGGCCACACTATGGCTACACCTTC | CASGSPGPHYGYTF
- | TRBJ2-3 | TRBD1 | TRBV6-5 | TGTGCCAGCAGCCTTACCGGGACAGGGACATCGGCGCAGTATTTT | CASSLTGTGTSAQYF
few | TRBJ1-4 | TRBD1 | TRBV6-5 | TGTGCCAGCAGCTCGGGACAGGGGGAAGGTGAAAAACTGTTTTTT | CASSSGQGEGEKLFF
- | TRBJ1-4 | - | TRBV5-1 | TGCGCCAGCAGCGCCCGGACAGCAGATGAAAAACTGTTTTTT | CASSARTADEKLFF
- | TRBJ1-4 | - | TRBV2 | TGTGCCAGCACTCGGACAGAAGCTAATGAAAAACTGTTTTTT | CASTRTEANEKLFF
- | TRBJ1-6 | TRBD1 | TRBV5-1 | TGCGCCAGCAGCTTGACAGGGGCGAATTCACCCCTCCACTTT | CASSLTGANSPLHF
- | TRBJ1-2 | TRBD1 | TRBV28 | TGTGCCAGCAGTTGGGACAGAAACTATGGCTACACCTTC | CASSWDRNYGYTF
- | TRBJ2-1 | TRBD2 | TRBV27 | TGTGCCAGCAGTTTCAGCGGGGACTACAATGAGCAGTTCTTC | CASSFSGDYNEQFF
- | TRBJ2-1 | TRBD2 | TRBV24-1 | TGTGCCACCAGTGATCAACTAGCGGGCTCCTACAATGAGCAGTTCTTC | CATSDQLAGSYNEQFF
- | TRBJ2-7 | - | TRBV25-1 | TGTGCCAGCAGTGGACACTTCTACGAGCAGTACTTC | CASSGHFYEQYF
- | TRBJ1-2 | - | TRBV4-1 | TGCGCCAGCAGCCGGGGGGGTACAGGGTCAGGCCCCGGGATTTATGGCTACACCTTC | CASSRGGTGSGPGIYGYTF
- | TRBJ2-5 | TRBD2 | TRBV7-2 | TGTGCCAGCGCAGCTAGCGGGGTGCAAGAGACCCAGTACTTC | CASAASGVQETQYF
- | TRBJ2-2 | TRBD2 | TRBV9 | TGTGCCAGCAGCGCTCTTCCTAGCGGGACCCGAGGGGAGCTGTTTTTT | CASSALPSGTRGELFF
- | TRBJ1-3 | - | TRBV28 | TGTGCCAGCAGTCGGGGGGGAAACACCATATATTTT | CASSRGGNTIYF
- | TRBJ1-4 | - | TRBV6-2/TRBV6-3 | TGTGCCAGCAGCCCGCCGGAGGCCGGGCAGTTTTTT | CASSPPEAGQFF
- | TRBJ2-1 | - | TRBV6-5 | TGTGCCAGTCGGAACACGGGGTTTTCAAAGCAGTTCTTC | CASRNTGFSKQFF
- | TRBJ2-3 | TRBD2 | TRBV6-6 | TGTGCCAGCAGTTACAGGCGGGGGGGCACAGATACGCAGTATTTT | CASSYRRGGTDTQYF
- | TRBJ1-2 | - | TRBV6-5 | TGTGCCAGCAGTTACCGGGGATCTAACTATGGCTACACCTTC | CASSYRGSNYGYTF
- | TRBJ2-7 | - | TRBV4-3 | TGCGCCAGCAGCCCGCAGGGGGGATACTCCTACGAGCAGTACTTC | CASSPQGGYSYEQYF
once | TRBJ2-1 | - | TRBV5-1 | TGCGCCAGCAGCTTGGAGGGGGATGAGCAGTTCTTC | CASSLEGDEQFF
- | TRBJ2-3 | - | TRBV6-2/TRBV6-3 | TGTGCCAGCAGTTACCCCTCGGACAGAAGCACAGATACGCAGTATTTT | CASSYPSDRSTDTQYF
- | TRBJ2-5 | TRBD2 | TRBV5-1 | TGCGCCAGCAGCCTGGGGAGTAGCGGGAGCTTAGTAGAGACCCAGTACTTC | CASSLGSSGSLVETQYF
- | TRBJ1-2 | TRBD1 | TRBV4-3 | TGCGCCAGCAGCCAAGATCGATCCAGGGGGACCTATGGCTACACCTTC | CASSQDRSRGTYGYTF
few | TRBJ2-3 | - | TRBV4-3 | TGCGCCAGCAGCCGAAGTGGGGGGGCCCTTGGAGATACGCAGTATTTT | CASSRSGGALGDTQYF
- | TRBJ2-5 | - | TRBV7-9 | TGTGCCAGCAGCTTAATCGATTTTTCGGGGGACGACCAAGAGACCCAGTACTTC | CASSLIDFSGDDQETQYF
few | TRBJ1-1 | - | TRBV5-5 | TGTGCCAGCAGCTCCGCGGCGAACACTGAAGCTTTCTTT | CASSSAANTEAFF
- | TRBJ1-5 | - | TRBV3-1/TRBV3-2 | TGTGCCAGCAGCCAAGGCGCCGAACGGAGTCAGCCCCAGCATTTT | CASSQGAERSQPQHF
few | TRBJ1-5 | TRBD1 | TRBV7-2 | TGTGCCAGCAGCTTAGGGGGACAGGGGTATCAGCCCCAGCATTTT | CASSLGGQGYQPQHF
- | TRBJ2-5 | TRBD2 | TRBV9 | TGTGCCAGCAGCGTTACGGGCGGGGGGGAGACCCAGTACTTC | CASSVTGGGETQYF
- | TRBJ1-4 | - | TRBV19 | TGTGCCAGTCAGCCCCGCGGTTCGGGGAGAGGTGAAAAACTGTTTTTT | CASQPRGSGRGEKLFF
few | TRBJ1-1 | TRBD1 | TRBV29-1 | TGCAGCCTGTGGGACAGGGGGAAGAACACTGAAGCTTTCTTT | CSLWDRGKNTEAFF
- | TRBJ2-7 | TRBD2 | TRBV25-1 | TGTGCCAGCAGTATAACGGGAGGGCCTGACGAGCAGTACTTC | CASSITGGPDEQYF
- | TRBJ2-7 | TRBD2 | TRBV18 | TGTGCCAGCTCACCGGGACTAGCTCAGTCGGAGCAGTACTTC | CASSPGLAQSEQYF
- | TRBJ2-7 | TRBD2 | TRBV6-5 | TGTGCCAGCAGGTGGTTACTAGCGGGGGTTGAGCAGTACTTC | CASRWLLAGVEQYF
- | TRBJ2-1 | TRBD2 | TRBV6-2/TRBV6-3 | TGTGCCAGCAGCGCCTTGGGGCTAGCGGGGAGTTACAATGAGCAGTTCTTC | CASSALGLAGSYNEQFF
few | TRBJ1-2 | - | TRBV6-1 | TGTGCCAGCAGTGAAGGGGGGCCAGGGTACCTTGGCTACACCTTC | CASSEGGPGYLGYTF
- | TRBJ2-7 | TRBD2 | TRBV11-3 | TGTGCCAGCAGCTTAGCTAGCGGGGTCTACGAGCAGTACTTC | CASSLASGVYEQYF